This T cell receptor beta chain was documented in a study of blood T cell repertoires in COVID-19. The germline V and J ends were trimmed by 0 bases and 10 bases, with 7 bases remaining between them. Looked up from germline, CDR1 is SQVTM and CDR2 is ANQGSEA. This CDR3 contains 11 residues. Assay used: immunoSEQ multiplex PCR; TCRdb lists only in-frame clones, some missing. The table has 260,000 or so clones, about 87% seen once. The clonotype comes from a woman aged 40 to 55 with acute COVID-19. Sequenced material: PBMCs or T cells enriched from blood (not recorded which). The chain links TRBV29-1 to TRBJ2-1; D gene ambiguous. The CDR3 nucleotides read TGCAGCGTTGAAGACGGCAGGGAGCAGTTCTTC. This translates into CSVEDGREQFF.